Sequencing of this T cell receptor (beta chain) was carried out in a study of T cell repertoires in cytomegalovirus infection. Whole-study context: CMV infection plus the matching HLA type was flagged by public TCR beta signatures. Study outcomes and limitations: People with CMV and the relevant HLA were identified by cumulative public TCR beta family frequency. HLA-C-restricted CMV clonotypes gave the most frequent clonotype in two of eight donors.

After removal of 4 bases from V and 5 bases from J, the junction contained 1 base not matched to a gene. CDR3 length: 13 amino acids. This clonotype was seen many times. Its specificity is unknown. TCRdb used MiXCR to reprocess the reads, holding one entry per CDR3 protein. The sample lists approximately 500,000 distinct CDR3 sequences, around 11% occurring once. The specimen sequenced was PBMCs. The chain links TRBV12-3 or TRBV12-4 to TRBJ2-3, with 9 bases fitting TRBD1. The sequence came from a human donor in good health (CMV status not recorded). Some clones in this sample may be carry-over from other donors' samples. The CDR3 nucleotides read TGTGCCAGCAGTTACAGGGGGCTAGATACGCAGTATTTT. This encodes CASSYRGLDTQYF.